The TCR beta chain under discussion was sequenced for a study of post-analysis software for immune sequencing data. Study as a whole: In terms of disease course, relapsing-remitting, secondary progressive and progressive-relapsing multiple sclerosis were included.

In this sample, this clonotype turned up once. Its antigen is not known. Points from the study as a whole: Normalized Chao1 diversity in multiple sclerosis patients fell significantly below that of controls. There were five or six TRBV segments more frequent in patients than controls, and TRBV5-6, TRBV5-1 and TRBV20-1 were among them. Same-batch samples co-clustered strongly by F measure.

The CDR3 runs to 20 residues. Looked up from germline, CDR1 is MDHEN and CDR2 is SYDVKM. The TCR beta cDNA libraries carried unique molecular identifiers. T cells numbering roughly 1 to 10 million yielded 450,000 to 500,000 cDNA molecules. MiXCR, run by TCRdb on the PCR reads, gives a single entry per CDR3 protein. This sample has 350,000 to 450,000 distinct CDR3 sequences, with around 33% found just once. Input material: blood. The chain couples TRBV28 to TRBJ2-5; TRBD2 matches at 12 bases. The DNA end is more similar to TRBJ2-7, so the J call may be wrong. This TCR derives from a girl aged 10-17 years with multiple sclerosis. The CDR3 region is CASSYEPGLAGMGRGYEQYF. The CDR3 DNA sequence: TGTGCCAGCAGTTACGAACCGGGACTAGCGGGTATGGGGCGTGGCTACGAGCAGTACTTC.